The 21 T cell receptor beta chains given below trace back to one sample, sequenced in a study of T cells expressing NK-cell markers (dated by TCRdb to between 2020 and 2021). Receptor libraries were prepared by 5' RACE. Sequencing took place on an Illumina HiSeq 2000. TCRdb reprocessed the reads, and each CDR3 protein sequence is entered once, without DNA. The sample's own table lists some 110,000 distinct CDR3 sequences. The ten largest make up 18% of the sample. The sample comprised blood T cells: a sorted CD56 or NKG2C T cell subset, CD4+ or CD8+ T cells, or bulk PBMC T cells (not recorded which). The receptors were sampled from a woman aged 18 to 75 in good health.

V and J are TRBV7-9 and TRBJ2-3; TCRdb proposes TRBD1, but this gene call is untestable without DNA. CDR1 is SEHNR, CDR2 FQNEAQ, per germline (reference sequence). The CDR3 runs 17 residues. CDR3 residues: CASSPWFDAIGTDTQYF.

The V and J genes are TRBV12-3 or TRBV12-4 and TRBJ1-3; TCRdb designates TRBD1, a call that cannot be tested without DNA. CDR3 length: 14 amino acids. The CDR3 sequence is CASSSTGVGNTIYF.

The rearrangement links TRBV28 to TRBJ2-7; TCRdb outputs TRBD1, but without DNA this stays unchecked. Looked up from germline, CDR1 is MDHEN and CDR2 is SYDVKM. The CDR3 is made up of 16 amino acids. The CDR3 reads CASSPPFHSGAYEQYF.

This chain joins TRBV11-2 and TRBJ2-1; the D call from TCRdb, TRBD2, cannot be confirmed without DNA. The CDR3 has 18 residues. The V gene's germline CDR1 is SGHAT and CDR2 FQNNGV. This chain's CDR3 is CASSSPGTSGAFYNEQFF.

This rearrangement joins TRBV6-5 to TRBJ1-1; TCRdb's D gene call, TRBD1, goes unchecked for lack of DNA. The CDR3 spans 15 residues. CDR1 and CDR2 (germline): MNHEY, SVGAGI. CDR3: CASSSLFDRDTEAFF.

The chain couples TRBV12-3 or TRBV12-4 to TRBJ2-1; absent DNA, TCRdb's TRBD2 call cannot be checked. The CDR3 loop spans 20 amino acids. CDR3 region: CASKLVGGTSGRGSYNEQFF.

CDR3 amino acids: CASSPTAPQETQYF. The genes are TRBV12-3 or TRBV12-4 and TRBJ2-5; with no DNA, the TCRdb D assignment of TRBD1 cannot be verified. The CDR3 loop spans 14 amino acids.

The chain employs TRBV27 and TRBJ2-1; TCRdb reports TRBD2, a call that lacks DNA to check it against. CDR1 MNHEY and CDR2 SMNVEV come from the germline V gene (reference sequence). CDR3 length equals 16 residues. CDR3 in amino acids: CASSSPLAPTYNEQFF.

CDR3 residues: CASGTSGSYQETPYSQETQYF. V and J are TRBV9 and TRBJ2-5; TCRdb indicates TRBD2, and absent DNA this call remains unverified. CDR3 length equals 21 residues. Germline assignment: CDR1 SGDLS and CDR2 YYNGEE.

The gene calls are TRBV11-2 and TRBJ1-1. The CDR3 consists of 13 residues. Germline V gene sequence: CDR1 SGHAT, CDR2 FQNNGV. The CDR3 loop is CASSLVVTTEAFF.

The V gene is TRBV7-6, the J gene TRBJ2-1; TCRdb selects TRBD1, and the lack of DNA leaves this call unchecked. The germline CDR1 and CDR2 sequences are SGHVS and FNYEAQ. CDR3 length: 15 amino acids. CDR3: CASSLEMGQGNEQFF.

V and J are TRBV7-3 and TRBJ2-2. The CDR3 extends over 14 amino acids. Germline lookup yields CDR1 SGHTA and CDR2 FQGTGA. The CDR3 is CASSLLGNTGELFF.

The J gene is TRBJ2-1, the V gene TRBV29-1; TCRdb picks TRBD1, but there is no DNA to check that call. This CDR3 is built from 14 residues. Germline V gene sequence: CDR1 SQVTM, CDR2 ANQGSEA. CDR3 sequence reads: CSATQGYLWDEQFF.

The chain links TRBV27 to TRBJ2-7; TCRdb's assignment of TRBD2 cannot be checked, as there is no DNA. The V gene's germline CDR1 is MNHEY and CDR2 SMNVEV (reference sequence). CDR3 size: 18 residues. The CDR3 reads CASSLSGLAGGRGYEQYF.

The chain recombines TRBV27 with TRBJ1-2. Per the germline V gene, CDR1 is MNHEY and CDR2 is SMNVEV (reference sequence). This CDR3 contains 15 residues. CDR3 loop: CASSLEPGVIYGYTF.

The rearrangement uses TRBV12-3 or TRBV12-4 and TRBJ2-2; TCRdb's D call, TRBD2, is unchecked because there is no DNA. CDR3 length: 16 amino acids. The CDR3 is CASRGRREANTGELFF.

V gene TRBV19 combines with J gene TRBJ2-1; with no DNA, the TCRdb D assignment of TRBD2 cannot be verified. CDR1 and CDR2 from the germline V gene are LNHDA and SQIVND (reference sequence). The CDR3 totals 15 residues. CDR3 sequence reads: CASKTSQRGGNEQFF.

The rearrangement joins TRBV5-5 to TRBJ1-1; TCRdb gives TRBD1 as the D gene, but with no DNA this cannot be confirmed. Germline V CDR1 and CDR2: SGHKS, YYEKEE (reference sequence). This CDR3 has 14 residues. The CDR3 reads CASSPLQGPGEAFF.

The chain carries TRBV12-3 or TRBV12-4 and TRBJ2-7; the TCRdb call, TRBD2, lacks DNA for checking. The CDR3 runs 13 residues. The CDR3 reads CASSFGTVYEQYF.

The V call is TRBV4-2, the J call TRBJ2-1; TCRdb returns TRBD1, unconfirmable since there is no DNA. In germline, CDR1 is LGHNA, CDR2 YNFKEQ. This CDR3 comprises 18 residues. CDR3 sequence reads: CASSQDEKGIGEIWEQFF.

This chain connects TRBV7-8 to TRBJ1-5; TCRdb's D call, TRBD1, is unchecked because there is no DNA. The CDR3 totals 12 residues. Per the germline V gene, CDR1 is SGHVS and CDR2 is FQNEAQ. The CDR3: CASSPQGQPQHF. The complete variable domain, with remaining parts taken from reference TRBV7-8 and TRBJ1-5, reads GAGVSQSPRYKVAKRGQDVALRCDPISGHVSLFWYQQALGQGPEFLTYFQNEAQLDKSGLPSDRFFAERPEGSVSTLKIQRTQQEDSAVYLCASSPQGQPQHFGDGTRLSIL.